A single sample is the source of the 15 T cell receptor beta chains below, sequenced in a study of T cells in Graves' hyperthyroidism and ophthalmopathy. There were TCR beta CDR3 regions amplified from RNA transcripts. RT-PCR in the first round (using the HTBI primer set) targeted the TCR CDR3. From the multiplex PCR reads, TCRdb called clonotypes with MiXCR, one entry per CDR3 protein. The sample lists 25,000 to 30,000 distinct CDR3 sequences; around 40% were seen once. The sample comprised blood. These receptors came from a woman in her twenties or thirties with Graves' hyperthyroidism.

This clonotype was detected many times. V gene TRBV18 combines with J gene TRBJ2-1, with 11 bases lining up with TRBD2. The V gene end was trimmed by 5 bases and the J gene end by 10 bases; junction bases not matched to a gene: 4. The CDR3 consists of 13 residues. Germline V gives CDR1 KGHSH, CDR2 LQKENI. For the CDR3, the DNA is TGTGCCAGCTCAGCACTAGCGGGAGAAGAGCAGTTCTTC. Protein: CASSALAGEEQFF. The variable domain in full, with the rest retrieved from reference TRBV18 and TRBJ2-1, is NAGVMQNPRHLVRRRGQEARLRCSPMKGHSHVYWYRQLPEEGLKFMVYLQKENIIDESGMPKERFSAEFPKEGPSILRIQQVVRGDSAAYFCASSALAGEEQFFGPGTRLTVL.

Remarks on this clonotype: It is likely a read error, because the conserved phenylalanine at the end of the CDR3 is missing. The chain uses TRBV7-6 and TRBJ2-3; maybe TRBD2 (6 bases). The CDR3 loop spans 15 amino acids. Germline assignment: CDR1 SGHVS and CDR2 FNYEAQ. CDR3 sequence (DNA): TGTGTCAGCAGCTGGAGCGGGTCTAGTACAGATACGCAGTATTTG. It yields the protein CVSSWSGSSTDTQYL.

This clonotype occurred many times. This chain links TRBV4-1 with TRBJ2-7, with 10 bases lining up with TRBD2. The CDR3 sequence is 15 residues long. CDR1 MGHRA and CDR2 YSYEKL come from the germline V gene. The V and J ends lost 0 bases and 6 bases, in that order; junction bases with no gene match: 5. The CDR3 region is CASSQDSLAGAEQYF. CDR3 DNA sequence: TGCGCCAGCAGCCAAGATTCGCTAGCGGGAGCCGAGCAGTACTTC.

This clonotype was counted ten times or more. The rearrangement uses TRBV6-5 and TRBJ2-7; TRBD2 might be the D (5 bases). There are 12 residues in the CDR3. Germline V gives CDR1 MNHEY, CDR2 SVGAGI. V was pared by 6 bases and J by 4 bases, with 10 bases between. This CDR3 is CASSSLDYEQYF. The CDR3 coding sequence is TGTGCCAGCAGCTCACTAGATTACGAGCAGTACTTC.

By sample share, this clonotype is hyperexpanded. The chain recombines TRBV19 with TRBJ2-5; 7 bases agree with TRBD2. This CDR3 spans 17 amino acids. The germline V gene encodes CDR1 LNHDA and CDR2 SQIVND (reference sequence). Losses at the gene ends were 0 bases for V and 2 bases for J; bases not matched to a gene: 9. The CDR3 sequence: CASSIDLWGSGQETQYF. The CDR3, as DNA: TGTGCCAGTAGTATAGATCTTTGGGGTAGCGGGCAAGAGACCCAGTACTTC.

The V call is TRBV19, the J call TRBJ2-5; D perhaps matches TRBD1 (6 bases). Germline CDR1 LNHDA, CDR2 SQIVND (reference sequence). The CDR3 has 14 amino acids. Deletions cut 4 bases from V and 9 bases from J, with 18 bases between. Here the CDR3 reads CASSKQDSNQPQYF. The CDR3 nucleotides are TGTGCCAGTAGTAAGCAGGACAGCAATCAGCCCCAGTACTTC.

This chain links TRBV7-8 with TRBJ2-7, with D hard to call. The CDR3 has 11 amino acids. In germline, CDR1 is SGHVS, CDR2 FQNEAQ. Trimming took 1 base from V and 4 from J, leaving 2 bases between them. CDR3 loop: CASSLVYEQYF. CDR3 nucleotide sequence: TGTGCCAGCAGCTTAGTATACGAGCAGTACTTC.

As to this clonotype: The junction differs from germline at one of its ends, possibly a read error. DNA for the CDR3: TGCGCCAGCAGCACAGGGGTCGGTGAGCAGTTCTTC. Translation gives CASSTGVGEQFF. This sequence joins TRBV7-6 and TRBJ2-1, with 7 bases matching TRBD1. The CDR3 consists of 12 residues. The germline gives CDR1 SGHVS, CDR2 FNYEAQ. The full variable domain, rest sourced from reference TRBV7-6 and TRBJ2-1, is GAGVSQSPRYKVTKRGQDVALRCDPISGHVSLYWYRQALGQGPEFLTYFNYEAQQDKSGLPNDRFSAERPEGSISTLTIQRTEQRDSAMYRCASSTGVGEQFFGPGTRLTVL.

This clonotype was counted once. This chain joins TRBV29-1 and TRBJ2-1, with 8 bases that match TRBD2. The CDR3 sequence is 15 residues long. Trimming removed 6 bases from V and 9 bases from J; junction bases left unmatched: 16. The germline V gene encodes CDR1 SQVTM and CDR2 ANQGSEA. The CDR3 region is CSVHFGTRAPPEQFF. CDR3 DNA: TGCAGCGTACATTTCGGGACTAGAGCGCCACCTGAGCAGTTCTTC.

This clonotype was seen repeatedly, ten times or more. The chain combines TRBV6-6 with TRBJ1-5; D is perhaps TRBD1 (5 bases). V was cut by 10 bases and J by 3 bases, with 16 bases left in between. Germline V gene lookup returns CDR1 MNHNY and CDR2 SVGAGI (reference sequence). This CDR3 is 14 amino acids long. The CDR3 sequence is CATHLAGYNQPQHF. As DNA, the CDR3 is TGTGCCACCCACTTGGCAGGGTACAATCAGCCCCAGCATTTT.

This clonotype was detected many times. V is TRBV19 and J is TRBJ2-5, with D tentatively TRBD1 or TRBD2 (5 bases each). The V and J ends lost 7 bases and 4 bases respectively, with 16 bases between them. The CDR3 is 14 residues long. Germline V gives CDR1 LNHDA, CDR2 SQIVND (reference sequence). CDR3 in amino acids: CASTPRAGRETQYF. CDR3 DNA: TGTGCCAGTACCCCGAGGGCAGGGCGAGAGACCCAGTACTTC.

This clonotype has just a few counts. The rearrangement joins TRBV18 to TRBJ2-2; no clear D. The V and J ends lost 5 bases and 0 bases respectively, with 7 bases between them. Germline CDR1 is KGHSH and CDR2 is LQKENI. The CDR3 covers 14 residues. CDR3 sequence: CASSGRTNTGELFF. CDR3 coding DNA: TGTGCCAGCTCAGGCAGAACGAACACCGGGGAGCTGTTTTTT.

This chain links TRBV2 with TRBJ1-1; TRBD1 agrees at 7 bases. The germline V gene has CDR1 SNHLY and CDR2 FYNNEI. Losses at the gene ends were 3 bases for V and 13 bases for J; bases not matched to a gene: 8. The CDR3 totals 12 residues. CDR3 nucleotides: TGTGCCAGCAGTGAGCGACAGGGTCGGAATTTCTTT. Protein product: CASSERQGRNFF.

The sample holds many counts of this clonotype. This sequence joins TRBV6-1 and TRBJ1-1; no definite D call. The germline V and J ends were trimmed by 0 bases and 6 bases, with 17 bases remaining between them. CDR3 length: 16 amino acids. The germline V gene encodes CDR1 MNHNS and CDR2 SASEGT. CDR3 amino acids: CASSEARPMWAAEAFF. CDR3 sequence (DNA): TGTGCCAGCAGTGAAGCGCGCCCTATGTGGGCCGCTGAAGCTTTCTTT.

The sample holds many counts of this clonotype. The chain has TRBV4-1 and TRBJ2-1, with TRBD2 identical over 7 bases. Germline trimming cut 2 bases from V and 0 bases from J; bases unmatched to any gene: 13. There are 19 residues in the CDR3. In germline, CDR1 is MGHRA, CDR2 YSYEKL. This CDR3 is CASSQPPVSGRSSYNEQFF. The CDR3 coding sequence is TGCGCCAGCAGCCAACCCCCGGTTAGCGGGCGAAGCTCCTACAATGAGCAGTTCTTC.